Sequencing of this TCR beta chain was carried out in a study of blood T cell repertoires in COVID-19. Across the whole study: Researchers got acute and convalescent COVID-19 samples from the United States, Italy and Spain. T cells, B-cell-depleted T cells, or PBMCs provided the cDNA or gDNA that served as material.

The CDR3 covers 16 residues. The V gene's germline CDR1 is SGDLS and CDR2 YYNGEE. The J segment lost 5 bases and the V segment lost 3 bases, leaving 10 bases of the junction unmatched. Generated by immunoSEQ multiplex PCR, the TCRdb table keeps only in-frame clones and is missing some. The sample records some 320,000 clones, more than 70% being singletons. The sequenced material came from peripheral blood. This receptor was identified in a woman aged 25 to 45 who had recovered from COVID-19. The chain employs TRBV9 and TRBJ2-2, with 7 bases identical to TRBD1. CDR3 residues: CASSGLTGRRTGELFF. The DNA of the CDR3 is TGTGCCAGCAGCGGATTGACAGGGCGGAGAACCGGGGAGCTGTTTTTT. The full variable domain, with the rest looked up from reference TRBV9 and TRBJ2-2, is DSGVTQTPKHLITATGQRVTLRCSPRSGDLSVYWYQQSLDQGLQFLIQYYNGEERAKGNILERFSAQQFPDLHSELNLSSLELGDSALYFCASSGLTGRRTGELFFGEGSRLTVL.